The T cell receptor beta chain under discussion was sequenced for a study of cytomegalovirus exposure and HLA in healthy donors. Looking at the study overall: Clustering assigned around 77% of the roughly 400 genotyped donors to the Caucasian-associated ancestry cluster. Regarding the study as a whole: Analysis performed later showed TCR beta chains linked to HLA being more clonally expanded than equally common others. Being indistinguishable, some V segments were excluded, TRBV6-2 and TRBV6-3 among them.

In the case of this clone: Its antigen is unknown. The junction shows a germline mismatch at one end, possibly a read error.

Primers: 60 Vbeta forward and 13 Jbeta reverse. The protocol was immunoSEQ multiplex PCR, while the TCRdb copy is restricted to in-frame clones and leaves out a portion. The sample comprises fewer than 110,000 clones, around 65% of which are singletons, and 3% to 4% rests with the top ten. The CDR3 is made up of 15 amino acids. The V gene's germline CDR1 is SSHAT and CDR2 FNYEAQ (reference sequence). The receptor comes from a woman in her 50s in good health and CMV-seronegative. The chain is built from TRBV7-7 and TRBJ2-5; maybe TRBD1 (6 bases). Material for sequencing was PBMCs. CDR3: CASSLAPRGQGTQYF. The CDR3 DNA sequence: TGTGCTAGCAGCTTAGCCCCCAGGGGACAAGGGACCCAGTACTTC.